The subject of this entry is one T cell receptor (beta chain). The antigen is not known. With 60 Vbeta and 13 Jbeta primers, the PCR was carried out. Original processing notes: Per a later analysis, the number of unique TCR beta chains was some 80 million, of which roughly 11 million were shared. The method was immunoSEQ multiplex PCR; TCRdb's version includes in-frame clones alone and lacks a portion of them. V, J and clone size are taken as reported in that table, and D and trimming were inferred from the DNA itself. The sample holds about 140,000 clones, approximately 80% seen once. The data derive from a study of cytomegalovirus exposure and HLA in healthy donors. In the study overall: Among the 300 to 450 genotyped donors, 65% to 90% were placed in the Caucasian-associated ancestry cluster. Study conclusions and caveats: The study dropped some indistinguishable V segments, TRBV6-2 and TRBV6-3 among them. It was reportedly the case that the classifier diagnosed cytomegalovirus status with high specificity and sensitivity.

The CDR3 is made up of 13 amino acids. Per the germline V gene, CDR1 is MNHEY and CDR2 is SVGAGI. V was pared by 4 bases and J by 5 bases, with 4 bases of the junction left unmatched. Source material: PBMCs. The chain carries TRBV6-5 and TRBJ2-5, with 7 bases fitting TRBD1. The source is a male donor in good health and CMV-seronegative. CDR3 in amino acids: CASSWGQRETQYF. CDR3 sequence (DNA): TGTGCCAGCAGTTGGGGACAGCGGGAGACCCAGTACTTC.